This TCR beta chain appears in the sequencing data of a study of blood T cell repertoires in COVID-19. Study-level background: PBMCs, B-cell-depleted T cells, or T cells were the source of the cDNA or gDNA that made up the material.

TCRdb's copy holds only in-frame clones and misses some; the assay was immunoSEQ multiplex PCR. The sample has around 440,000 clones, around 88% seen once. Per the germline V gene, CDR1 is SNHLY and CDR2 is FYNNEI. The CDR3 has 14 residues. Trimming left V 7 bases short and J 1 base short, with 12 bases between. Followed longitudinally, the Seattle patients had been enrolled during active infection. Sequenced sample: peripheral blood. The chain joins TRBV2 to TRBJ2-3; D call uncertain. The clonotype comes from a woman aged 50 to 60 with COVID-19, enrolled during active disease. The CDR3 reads CASTGFRGTDTQYF. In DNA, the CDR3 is TGTGCCAGCACTGGTTTTAGAGGCACAGATACGCAGTATTTT.